These T cell receptor beta chains were read from a single sample in a study of CXCR3-negative and CXCR3-positive naive CD8 T cells. TCRdb reprocessed the 5' RACE reads and keeps a single row for each CDR3 protein, giving no DNA. This table holds some 130,000 distinct CDR3 sequences. The sequencing sample was made of naive CXCR3- CD8+ T cells from blood. All receptors come from a human donor in good health. Some clones in this sample may be carry-over from other donors' samples. Each CDR3 is given with its conserved first and last residue.

v_call	j_call	cdr3_aa
TRBV9	TRBJ2-7	CASSDPTGGGHEQYF
TRBV12-3/TRBV12-4	TRBJ2-7	CASSLGVHEQYF
TRBV20-1	TRBJ2-5	CSARRLAGLFGETQYF
TRBV6-2/TRBV6-3	TRBJ2-5	CASSKRTVQETQYF
TRBV7-2	TRBJ1-1	CASSFNPADTEAFF
TRBV3-1	TRBJ2-2	CASSQGPGGVGAGELFF
TRBV2	TRBJ2-6	CASSRRQGSGANVLTF
TRBV4-2	TRBJ2-3	CASSQDGREGATDTQYF
TRBV6-2/TRBV6-3	TRBJ2-5	CASSYPPSGRVQETQYF
TRBV29-1	TRBJ2-3	CSTRDASTDTQYF
TRBV5-1	TRBJ1-4	CAGSFREGSEKLFF
TRBV24-1	TRBJ2-3	CATSEAQGNRAADTQYF
TRBV6-5	TRBJ2-7	CASSYNRAYEQYF
TRBV28	TRBJ1-2	CASSLLLANYGYTF
TRBV29-1	TRBJ2-1	CSVEEWTSGSSYNEQFF
TRBV19	TRBJ1-5	CASSGTAFGNQPQHF
TRBV7-8	TRBJ1-1	CASSPDRVPAQAFF
TRBV9	TRBJ2-2	CASSLRQDHAGELFF
TRBV20-1	TRBJ2-2	CSASERGGGAGELFF
TRBV12-3/TRBV12-4	TRBJ1-1	CASSPTGIEAFF
TRBV27	TRBJ1-5	CASSRQLSNQPQHF
TRBV6-5	TRBJ1-6	CASSYSSDRASPLHF
TRBV4-1	TRBJ2-2	CASSQVSGELFF
TRBV4-3	TRBJ2-5	CASSQDLDTQETQYF
TRBV10-3	TRBJ2-7	CATRSVGEQYF
TRBV6-5	TRBJ2-1	CASSYTQRGVEQFF
TRBV7-2	TRBJ2-3	CASLEGLSTDTQYF
TRBV9	TRBJ2-5	CASSVVSGETQYF
TRBV20-1	TRBJ1-6	CSARDLYETGDNSPLHF
TRBV5-6	TRBJ2-7	CASTHGTGPRPSYEQYF
TRBV5-1	TRBJ2-4	CASSPSGGAKNIHYF